The present entry profiles one T cell receptor beta chain with its context. Its antigen is not known. This sample is part of a study of STAT5B mutations in CD4+ large granular lymphocyte leukemia. Looked up from germline, CDR1 is MNHEY and CDR2 is SMNVEV (reference sequence). Trimming shortened V by 10 bases and J by 6 bases, and 16 bases separated the two germline ends. CDR3 length: 12 amino acids. Assay used: immunoSEQ multiplex PCR; TCRdb lists only in-frame clones, some missing. The sample holds about 21,000 clones; 60% to 80% are singletons and the top ten take roughly 4%. Study results and limitations: Top patient clones used TRBV06 genes more often: 8/27 versus 2/35 in controls.

Source material: CD4+ T cells from blood buffy coats. The receptor's source is a human donor in good health. The rearrangement joins TRBV27 to TRBJ2-7; D call uncertain. CDR3 sequence reads: CATHRALGEQYF. The CDR3 coding sequence is TGTGCCACTCACCGGGCCCTAGGCGAGCAGTACTTC.